These 11 T cell receptor beta chains were all obtained from the same sample, sequenced in a study of blood T cell repertoires in COVID-19. Sequenced by immunoSEQ multiplex PCR; TCRdb stores in-frame clones only, minus some. The table records 70,000 to 95,000 clones, over 85% of them present only once. The specimen was peripheral blood. These receptors all stem from a man aged 50 to 59 with acute or convalescent COVID-19.

The chain uses TRBV3-1 (or the pseudogene TRBV3-2) and TRBJ2-4; D remains unclear. Germline CDR1 LGHDT, CDR2 YNNKEL (reference sequence). This CDR3 has 16 amino acids. Trimming left V 0 bases short and J 1 base short, with 10 bases between. CDR3 sequence (DNA): TGTGCCAGCAGCCAAGATGGCTCTAGGGCCAAAAACATTCAGTACTTC. Translating it yields CASSQDGSRAKNIQYF.

Concerning this clone itself: This CDR3 is also generated by other DNA sequences in the sample. This chain joins TRBV28 and TRBJ2-2, with 11 bases aligning to TRBD1. This CDR3 has 16 residues. Germline V gives CDR1 MDHEN, CDR2 SYDVKM. J gave up 5 bases and V 5 bases, and 7 bases lay outside the gene matches. Here the CDR3 DNA reads TGTGCCAGCAGTCTGCCCGGGACAGGGGGTACCGGGGAGCTGTTTTTT. Amino acids: CASSLPGTGGTGELFF.

The DNA of the CDR3 is TGTGCCACCAGTGGATCTAGCGGGGAGACCCAGTACTTC. Translation: CATSGSSGETQYF. The chain recombines TRBV24-1 with TRBJ2-5; 8 nucleotides line up with TRBD2. Per germline, CDR1 KGHDR and CDR2 SFDVKD. V lost 5 bases to trimming and J lost 5 bases; unmatched junction nucleotides: 3. The CDR3 sequence is 13 residues long.

The V and J genes are TRBV5-6 and TRBJ1-2, with 7 bases lining up with TRBD1. Trimming took 3 bases from V and 0 from J; bases not matched to a gene: 2. The CDR3 length is 14 residues. Germline V lookup: CDR1 SGHDT, CDR2 YYEEEE. In DNA form, the CDR3 reads TGTGCCAGCAGCTGGGGACAGACTAACTATGGCTACACCTTC. Encoded protein: CASSWGQTNYGYTF.

CDR3 sequence: CASSLGPLLSEKLFF. CDR3 nucleotides: TGTGCCAGCAGCCTCGGTCCTCTCCTTAGTGAAAAACTGTTTTTT. V usage is TRBV9 and J usage is TRBJ1-4; D ambiguous. Germline V gene sequence: CDR1 SGDLS, CDR2 YYNGEE. Trimming shortened V by 4 bases and J by 7 bases, and 17 bases separated the two germline ends. This CDR3 is 15 amino acids long.

The gene calls are TRBV29-1 and TRBJ2-1; tentative D call: TRBD1 (7 bases). The germline V and J ends were trimmed by 8 bases and 9 bases, with 20 bases remaining between them. CDR1 and CDR2 (germline): SQVTM, ANQGSEA. The CDR3 has 13 residues. Written as DNA, the CDR3 is TGCAGCAGCGGGCAGGGGGGTGTAAGTGAGCAGTTCTTC. Its protein is CSSGQGGVSEQFF.

The chain recombines TRBV12-5 with TRBJ2-2; TRBD2 matches at 8 bases. Germline trimming cut 5 bases from V and 5 bases from J; bases unmatched to any gene: 10. CDR1 is LGHNT and CDR2 is FRNRAP in the germline V gene. This CDR3 has 16 residues. CDR3 in DNA: TGTGCTAGTGGTCCCGGGACTAGGAGTCGGACCGGGGAGCTGTTTTTT. Protein: CASGPGTRSRTGELFF.

The rearrangement joins TRBV4-1 to TRBJ2-3; 9 nucleotides match TRBD2. Germline lookup yields CDR1 MGHRA and CDR2 YSYEKL. The CDR3 has 16 amino acids. Germline trimming cut 4 bases from V and 6 bases from J; bases unmatched to any gene: 11. This chain's CDR3 is CASSRVIAGEGDTQYF. The DNA for the CDR3 is TGCGCCAGCAGCCGGGTCATAGCGGGAGAAGGCGATACGCAGTATTTT.

The rearrangement uses TRBV5-5 and TRBJ1-5, with 9 bases matching TRBD1. CDR1 and CDR2 from the germline V gene are SGHKS and YYEKEE (reference sequence). This CDR3 comprises 13 residues. The V segment lost 5 bases and the J segment 7 bases; nucleotides outside the gene matches: 4. In DNA, the CDR3 is TGTGCCAGCAGAGGACAGGGGAAGCAGCCCCAGCATTTT. It translates to CASRGQGKQPQHF.

The chain couples TRBV25-1 to TRBJ1-2, with a tentative D call TRBD1 (6 bases). The CDR3 spans 12 residues. The V end lost 5 bases, the J end lost 8 bases, and 12 bases lay between the germline ends. Germline CDR1 MGHDK, CDR2 SYGVNS. In DNA form, the CDR3 reads TGTGCCAGCAGTTCAGGGGTTCCGGGCTACACCTTC. This encodes CASSSGVPGYTF.

The chain uses TRBV27 and TRBJ1-2; D is perhaps TRBD1 (6 bases). Germline values: CDR1 MNHEY, CDR2 SMNVEV (reference sequence). The CDR3 spans 15 residues. Trimming stripped 4 bases from V and 1 base from J, with 13 bases between. This chain's CDR3 is CASSSTGRVNYGYTF. The CDR3 DNA reads TGTGCCAGCAGTTCCACAGGGCGCGTTAACTATGGCTACACCTTC.